Following are 31 T cell receptor beta chains from one sample sequenced in a study of T-cell memory formation after mild COVID-19. Via MiXCR, TCRdb re-called the 5' RACE reads, giving one row per CDR3 protein. The profile shows 150,000 to 200,000 distinct CDR3 sequences, roughly a third of them singletons. What was sequenced was PBMCs or a T cell subset sorted from them (not recorded which). Receptors were obtained from an adult woman who had mild COVID-19 (a few samples of this study predate the infection). Cell type and time point are not known.

This clonotype occurred a few times. The V call is TRBV28, the J call TRBJ1-1; D is unresolved. V gave up 6 bases and J gave up 7 bases, with 12 bases separating them. Looked up from germline, CDR1 is MDHEN and CDR2 is SYDVKM. This CDR3 has 12 residues. The CDR3 loop is CASRTMDGEAFF. In DNA, the CDR3 is TGTGCCAGCAGGACGATGGACGGTGAAGCTTTCTTT.

The CDR3 sequence: CASREDRAEAFF. In nucleotides, the CDR3 is TGCGCCAGCCGAGAGGACAGGGCTGAAGCTTTCTTT. The genes are TRBV5-1 and TRBJ1-1, with TRBD1 matching over 8 bases. The J segment lost 6 bases and the V segment lost 7 bases, leaving 5 bases of the junction unmatched. This CDR3 region has 12 residues. Germline CDR1 SGHRS, CDR2 YFSETQ.

This clonotype was seen a handful of times. The rearrangement joins TRBV5-6 to TRBJ2-3; D is undetermined. This CDR3 has 12 residues. Germline V gene data show CDR1 as SGHDT and CDR2 as YYEEEE. Trimming pared 1 base from V and 10 bases from J, leaving 10 bases between. CDR3 bases: TGTGCCAGCAGCTTGCGCTCAGCTCCGCAGTATTTT. It is translated as CASSLRSAPQYF.

Only a few counts were recorded for this clonotype. The chain has TRBV20-1 and TRBJ2-7; 13 bases fit TRBD2. The CDR3 sequence is 14 residues long. V was pared by 1 base and J by 3 bases, with 0 bases of the junction left unmatched. Germline CDR1 DFQATT, CDR2 SNEGSKA (reference sequence). The CDR3 sequence: CSARGTSGSYEQYF. Written as DNA, the CDR3 is TGCAGTGCTAGAGGGACTAGCGGGAGCTACGAGCAGTACTTC.

The chain links TRBV10-3 to TRBJ2-1, with 9 positions matching TRBD2. Germline values: CDR1 ENHRY, CDR2 SYGVKD. The CDR3 is made up of 13 amino acids. V trimming: 3 bases; J trimming: 9 bases; junction bases outside the gene matches: 3. The CDR3 protein is CAISDGTSSEQFF. CDR3 DNA: TGTGCCATCAGTGACGGGACTAGCAGTGAGCAGTTCTTC.

The chain combines TRBV7-9 with TRBJ1-1; 7 bases are shared with TRBD1. The CDR3 runs 17 residues. In germline, CDR1 is SEHNR, CDR2 FQNEAQ (reference sequence). V was pared by 4 bases and J by 5 bases, with 16 bases of the junction left unmatched. The CDR3 sequence: CASSSGQVSAAGTEAFF. The DNA of the CDR3 is TGTGCCAGCAGCTCAGGACAGGTTAGTGCCGCAGGGACTGAAGCTTTCTTT.

The V gene is TRBV18, the J gene TRBJ1-2; D unresolved. Trimming took off 1 base at V and 8 bases at J, with 11 bases between the two ends. In germline, CDR1 is KGHSH, CDR2 LQKENI. The CDR3 runs 13 residues. The CDR3 region has the DNA TGTGCCAGCTCACCACGAGGCACCGGAGGCTACACCTTC. Protein: CASSPRGTGGYTF. The full variable domain, in which reference TRBV18 and TRBJ1-2 provide the parts outside the CDR3, is NAGVMQNPRHLVRRRGQEARLRCSPMKGHSHVYWYRQLPEEGLKFMVYLQKENIIDESGMPKERFSAEFPKEGPSILRIQQVVRGDSAAYFCASSPRGTGGYTFGSGTRLTVV.

This clonotype was counted only a few times. The rearrangement joins TRBV15 to TRBJ2-5; D assignment may be TRBD1 or TRBD2 (6 bases each). This CDR3 spans 13 amino acids. Trimming took off 7 bases at V and 1 base at J, with 10 bases between the two ends. Germline V gene data show CDR1 as LNHNV and CDR2 as YYDKDF (reference sequence). DNA for the CDR3: TGTGCCACCAAGAGGGGGGTCCAAGAGACCCAGTACTTC. Encoded protein: CATKRGVQETQYF.

The chain carries TRBV3-1 and TRBJ1-1; possibly TRBD1 for D (5 bases). The length of the CDR3 is 14 residues. CDR1 and CDR2 from the germline V gene are LGHDT and YNNKEL (reference sequence). V was shortened by 1 base and J by 6 bases, with 12 bases between the two germline ends. The CDR3 DNA is TGTGCCAGCAGCCAAGTTGGGGGGGTCCCTGAAGCTTTCTTT. It specifies CASSQVGGVPEAFF.

This clonotype was observed a handful of times. The V gene is TRBV15, the J gene TRBJ2-2; TRBD2 is a possible D gene (5 bases). CDR1 is LNHNV, CDR2 YYDKDF, per germline (reference sequence). The CDR3 contains 17 residues. Trimming took 1 base from V and 6 from J, leaving 18 bases between them. CDR3 protein: CATSRGGNGRRAGELFF. The CDR3 region has the DNA TGTGCCACCAGCAGAGGAGGGAACGGGCGCAGAGCCGGGGAGCTGTTTTTT.

The chain links TRBV14 to TRBJ1-2; unclear D gene. CDR1 is SGHDN, CDR2 FVKESK, per germline. CDR3 length equals 14 residues. Trimming pared 4 bases from V and 1 base from J, leaving 10 bases between. In DNA, the CDR3 is TGTGCCAGCAGCCCTGCCGGAGTTAACTATGGCTACACCTTC. Residues: CASSPAGVNYGYTF. The variable domain in full, completed from reference TRBV14 and TRBJ1-2, reads EAGVTQFPSHSVIEKGQTVTLRCDPISGHDNLYWYRRVMGKEIKFLLHFVKESKQDESGMPNNRFLAERTGGTYSTLKVQPAELEDSGVYFCASSPAGVNYGYTFGSGTRLTVV.

This clonotype has a handful of counts. The chain joins TRBV5-1 to TRBJ2-3, with D unresolved. Germline CDR1 and CDR2: SGHRS and YFSETQ. The CDR3 length is 14 residues. The ends were cut back, 0 bases at V and 2 bases at J, with 7 bases in the middle. The CDR3 here is CASSLVGATDTQYF. CDR3 nucleotide sequence: TGCGCCAGCAGCTTGGTGGGCGCCACAGATACGCAGTATTTT.

This clonotype was detected a few times. V is TRBV7-2 and J is TRBJ2-1; 7 bases are a match to TRBD1. The CDR3 loop spans 12 amino acids. The V segment lost 5 bases and the J segment 12 bases; nucleotides outside the gene matches: 7. Germline CDR1 is SGHTA and CDR2 is FQGNSA. The CDR3 spells CASSATGETQFF. Written as DNA, the CDR3 is TGTGCCAGCAGCGCCACAGGGGAAACGCAGTTCTTC.

The chain carries TRBV20-1 and TRBJ2-7, with D perhaps TRBD1 or TRBD2 (5 bases each). The CDR3 loop spans 16 amino acids. CDR1 and CDR2 from the germline V gene are DFQATT and SNEGSKA (reference sequence). V lost 0 bases and J lost 3, with 18 bases in between. DNA for the CDR3: TGCAGTGCTAGAGACCTACTGGGACGCAGGAACTACGAGCAGTACTTC. This sequence encodes CSARDLLGRRNYEQYF.

This clonotype was seen a handful of times. The V call is TRBV14, the J call TRBJ2-3; no clear D gene. This CDR3 is 12 amino acids long. CDR1 is SGHDN, CDR2 FVKESK, per germline. V gave up 4 bases and J gave up 4 bases, with 6 bases separating them. CDR3 bases: TGTGCCAGCAGCCCTGCCCCAGATACGCAGTATTTT. It translates to CASSPAPDTQYF.

The chain has TRBV12-3 or TRBV12-4 and TRBJ2-7; TRBD1 aligns across 7 bases. The CDR3 spans 15 residues. J was trimmed by 7 bases and V by 3 bases; bases with no gene match: 12. CDR3: CASSLGAQGMREQYF. The CDR3 DNA is TGTGCCAGCAGTTTGGGGGCACAGGGGATGCGGGAGCAGTACTTC.

The chain carries TRBV10-3 and TRBJ1-3; the D gene is possibly TRBD1 (6 bases). Germline V lookup: CDR1 ENHRY, CDR2 SYGVKD. The CDR3 has 14 residues. Trimming cost V 3 bases and J 2 bases, with 8 bases left between them. CDR3 nucleotides: TGTGCCATCAGTGATTGGACAGCTGGAAACACCATATATTTT. Its protein product is CAISDWTAGNTIYF.

The CDR3 region is CAISEGSSGANVLTF. CDR3 nucleotides: TGTGCCATCAGCGAAGGGTCCTCTGGGGCCAACGTCCTGACTTTC. The gene calls are TRBV10-3 and TRBJ2-6, with unresolved D. Trimming took off 6 bases at V and 0 bases at J, with 9 bases between the two ends. Per the germline V gene, CDR1 is ENHRY and CDR2 is SYGVKD. The CDR3 extends over 15 amino acids.

This chain links TRBV30 with TRBJ2-7; D is possibly TRBD2 (6 bases). The CDR3 contains 13 residues. Trimming removed 5 bases at V and 6 bases at J, with 17 bases between. Germline CDR1 reads GTSNPN; CDR2 reads SVGIG (reference sequence). This CDR3 reads CAWDRGAGGEQYF. In nucleotides, the CDR3 is TGTGCCTGGGATCGCGGGGCAGGCGGCGAGCAGTACTTC.

The V and J genes are TRBV7-9 and TRBJ2-7; D may be TRBD2 (6 bases). CDR1 is SEHNR, CDR2 FQNEAQ, per germline (reference sequence). The CDR3 is made up of 14 amino acids. V was trimmed by 5 bases and J by 7 bases, leaving 18 bases between them. The CDR3 loop is CASSRDSHPGEQYF. The CDR3 bases are TGTGCCAGCAGCCGGGACTCTCACCCGGGGGAGCAGTACTTC.

The gene calls are TRBV5-5 and TRBJ1-5; TRBD1 matches at 9 bases. With 4 bases clipped from V and 7 bases from J, the junction kept 6 bases outside the gene matches. Germline V gives CDR1 SGHKS, CDR2 YYEKEE (reference sequence). The CDR3 sequence is 14 residues long. The CDR3 here is CASSITGGGQPQHF. Written as DNA, the CDR3 is TGTGCCAGCAGCATCACAGGGGGCGGCCAGCCCCAGCATTTT.

This chain joins TRBV29-1 and TRBJ2-1, with 7 bases that match TRBD1. Trimming removed 3 bases from V and 7 bases from J; junction bases left unmatched: 9. Germline lookup yields CDR1 SQVTM and CDR2 ANQGSEA. The CDR3 contains 14 residues. This CDR3 reads CSVEGDRVRNEQFF. For the CDR3, the DNA is TGCAGCGTTGAGGGTGACAGGGTTAGGAATGAGCAGTTCTTC.

This sequence joins TRBV18 and TRBJ2-7; D is perhaps TRBD1 (6 bases). Germline CDR1 and CDR2: KGHSH and LQKENI. The CDR3 runs 12 residues. V was pared by 2 bases and J by 7 bases, with 9 bases between. The CDR3 DNA is TGTGCCAGCTCACCAACAGGGATTGAGCAGTACTTC. Translating gives CASSPTGIEQYF.

This chain joins TRBV5-1 and TRBJ2-7; possibly TRBD1 or TRBD2 for D (5 bases each). The CDR3 is 13 amino acids. Germline assignment: CDR1 SGHRS and CDR2 YFSETQ. The V gene lost 3 bases and the J gene lost 5 bases, with 12 bases spanning the gap. As DNA, the CDR3 is TGCGCCAGCAGCTCGGGACCCCTAGACGAGCAGTACTTC. Translation: CASSSGPLDEQYF.

V usage is TRBV7-9 and J usage is TRBJ1-1, with 8 bases that match TRBD1. The V gene's germline CDR1 is SEHNR and CDR2 FQNEAQ (reference sequence). This CDR3 has 14 amino acids. The V segment lost 5 bases and the J segment 2 bases; nucleotides outside the gene matches: 4. In DNA, the CDR3 is TGTGCCAGCAGCATCGGACAGGGTAACACTGAAGCTTTCTTT. Its protein is CASSIGQGNTEAFF.

This clonotype was found a few times. The chain recombines TRBV9 with TRBJ2-5, with a possible D match to TRBD2 (6 bases). The germline V gene encodes CDR1 SGDLS and CDR2 YYNGEE. CDR3 size: 14 residues. Deletions cut 3 bases from V and 1 base from J, with 10 bases between. This chain's CDR3 is CASSGAGLQETQYF. The CDR3, as DNA: TGTGCCAGCAGCGGTGCGGGACTCCAAGAGACCCAGTACTTC.

This clonotype was counted only a few times. The chain is built from TRBV11-2 and TRBJ2-7; 7 positions agree with TRBD1. Germline assignment: CDR1 SGHAT and CDR2 FQNNGV. With 1 base clipped from V and 5 bases from J, the junction kept 2 bases outside the gene matches. This CDR3 is built from 13 residues. CDR3 region: CASSLVGGDEQYF. In nucleotides, the CDR3 is TGTGCCAGCAGCTTAGTAGGGGGCGACGAGCAGTACTTC.

This clonotype was detected a few times. V gene TRBV13 combines with J gene TRBJ1-2; tentative D call: TRBD1 (6 bases). V was clipped by 0 bases and J by 4 bases, with 15 bases between them. Germline V gene lookup returns CDR1 PRHDT and CDR2 FYEKMQ (reference sequence). The CDR3 covers 16 residues. CDR3 in DNA: TGTGCCAGCAGCTTAGGGGTTTCAGGGGACCCCTATGGCTACACCTTC. Encoded protein: CASSLGVSGDPYGYTF.

The CDR3 DNA is TGCGCCAGCAGCTTCCGGGACTCTTCATGGGCAGATACGCAGTATTTT. Translating it yields CASSFRDSSWADTQYF. V gene TRBV5-1 combines with J gene TRBJ2-3; tentative D call: TRBD2 (6 bases). The V gene lost 2 bases and the J gene lost 4 bases, with 17 bases spanning the gap. The germline CDR1 and CDR2 sequences are SGHRS and YFSETQ. This CDR3 has 16 amino acids. The variable domain in full, with the rest retrieved from reference TRBV5-1 and TRBJ2-3, is KAGVTQTPRYLIKTRGQQVTLSCSPISGHRSVSWYQQTPGQGLQFLFEYFSETQRNKGNFPGRFSGRQFSNSRSEMNVSTLELGDSALYLCASSFRDSSWADTQYFGPGTRLTVL.

The chain carries TRBV7-2 and TRBJ2-3; no definite D call. The germline CDR1 and CDR2 sequences are SGHTA and FQGNSA. Trimming stripped 5 bases from V and 2 bases from J, with 14 bases between. This CDR3 has 15 residues. The CDR3 loop is CASSPLAGNTDTQYF. The CDR3 region has the DNA TGTGCCAGCAGCCCCCTGGCTGGAAACACAGATACGCAGTATTTT.

This clonotype was detected only a few times. The chain couples TRBV18 to TRBJ2-7, with D possibly being TRBD1 (6 bases). With 3 bases removed from V and 4 bases from J, the gap between germline ends came to 13 bases. CDR3 length: 14 residues. The germline V gene encodes CDR1 KGHSH and CDR2 LQKENI. This CDR3 reads CASSPTQTGYEQYF. The CDR3 DNA is TGTGCCAGCTCACCGACCCAAACAGGGTACGAGCAGTACTTC.